The subject of this entry is one TCR beta chain. The V gene end was trimmed by 4 bases and the J gene end by 7 bases; junction bases not matched to a gene: 13. The CDR3 spans 16 residues. Germline loops: CDR1 MGHRA, CDR2 YSYEKL. TCRdb passed the 5' RACE reads through MiXCR, listing each CDR3 protein once. The table lists approximately 12,000 distinct CDR3 sequences, around 46% of them singletons, with over 10% in the top ten. This rearrangement joins TRBV4-1 to TRBJ2-7; 10 positions agree with TRBD2. Source material: tumor-infiltrating naive CD4+ T cells sorted from the breast tumor. The subset is: naive CD4+ T cells, CD4+CD45RA+CD25-. The clonotype comes from a female donor with breast cancer. Written as DNA, the CDR3 is TGCGCCAGCAGCCGTGGGGTACTAGCGGGGCCTCGGGAGCAGTACTTC. It yields the protein CASSRGVLAGPREQYF.